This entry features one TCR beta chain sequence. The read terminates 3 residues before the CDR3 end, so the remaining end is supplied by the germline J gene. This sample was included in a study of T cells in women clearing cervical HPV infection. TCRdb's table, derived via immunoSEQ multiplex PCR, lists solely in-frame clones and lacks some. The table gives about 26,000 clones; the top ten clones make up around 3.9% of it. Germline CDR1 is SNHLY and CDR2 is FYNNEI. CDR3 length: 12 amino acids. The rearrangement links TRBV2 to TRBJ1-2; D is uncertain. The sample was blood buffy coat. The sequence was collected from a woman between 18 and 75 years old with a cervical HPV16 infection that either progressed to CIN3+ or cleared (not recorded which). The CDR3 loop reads CASSEWADTYTF. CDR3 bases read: TGTGCCAGCAGTGAATGGGCAGATACC.